Sequencing of this TCR beta chain was carried out in a study of blood T cell repertoires in COVID-19. About the study: Samples taken during acute and convalescent COVID-19 were collected in the United States, Italy and Spain. PBMCs, B-cell-depleted T cells, or T cells were the source of the cDNA or gDNA that made up the material.

Original analysis: Cell counts per sample came from amplifying reference gene primers. Assay used: immunoSEQ multiplex PCR; TCRdb lists only in-frame clones, some missing. V and J calls and clone size follow that table, whereas D and trimming were derived from the DNA. The sample has approximately 150,000 clones; 87% are singletons. The V end was cut by 3 bases, the J end by 2 bases, with 8 bases between. Germline CDR1 reads SNHLY; CDR2 reads FYNNEI. The CDR3 consists of 14 residues. The rearrangement joins TRBV2 to TRBJ1-5; no clear D. The receptor was derived from a woman aged 55 to 70 with active or convalescent COVID-19. The material sequenced was peripheral blood. The CDR3 DNA reads as TGTGCCAGCAGTGATTTACCGGGCAATCAGCCCCAGCATTTT. Its protein product is CASSDLPGNQPQHF.